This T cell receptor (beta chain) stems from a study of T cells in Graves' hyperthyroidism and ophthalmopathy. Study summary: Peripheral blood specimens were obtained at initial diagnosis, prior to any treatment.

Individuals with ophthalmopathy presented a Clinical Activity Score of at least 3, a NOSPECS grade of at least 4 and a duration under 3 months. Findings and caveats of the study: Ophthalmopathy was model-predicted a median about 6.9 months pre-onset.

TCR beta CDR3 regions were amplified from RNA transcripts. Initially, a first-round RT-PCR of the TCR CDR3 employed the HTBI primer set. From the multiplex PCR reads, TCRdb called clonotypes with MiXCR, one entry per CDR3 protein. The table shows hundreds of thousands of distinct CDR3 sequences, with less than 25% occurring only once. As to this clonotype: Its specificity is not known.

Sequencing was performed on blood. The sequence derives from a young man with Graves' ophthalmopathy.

The CDR3 loop reads CSAREPALSQETQYF. The CDR3 nucleotides are TGCAGTGCTAGGGAGCCAGCCCTCTCCCAAGAGACCCAGTACTTC. The genes are TRBV20-1 and TRBJ2-5; D call uncertain. CDR1 DFQATT and CDR2 SNEGSKA come from the germline V gene (reference sequence). The CDR3 covers 15 residues. Deletions cut 3 bases from V and 1 base from J, with 15 bases between.